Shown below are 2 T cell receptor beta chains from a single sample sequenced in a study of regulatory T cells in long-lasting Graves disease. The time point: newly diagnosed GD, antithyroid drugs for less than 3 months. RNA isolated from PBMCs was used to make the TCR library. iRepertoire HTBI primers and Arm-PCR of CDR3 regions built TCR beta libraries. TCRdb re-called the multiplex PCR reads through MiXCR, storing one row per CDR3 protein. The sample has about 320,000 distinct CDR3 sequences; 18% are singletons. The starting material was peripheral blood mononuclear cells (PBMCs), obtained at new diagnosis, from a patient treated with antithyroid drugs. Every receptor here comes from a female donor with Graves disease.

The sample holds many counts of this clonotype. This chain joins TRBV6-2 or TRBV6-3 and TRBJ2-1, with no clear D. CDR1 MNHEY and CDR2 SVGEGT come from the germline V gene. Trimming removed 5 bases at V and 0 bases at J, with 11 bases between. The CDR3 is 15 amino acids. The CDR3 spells CASSEASVSYNEQFF. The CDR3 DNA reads TGTGCCAGCAGTGAAGCGAGCGTCTCCTACAATGAGCAGTTCTTC.

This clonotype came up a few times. The CDR3 DNA sequence: TGTGCCAGCAGGAAAACGGGGCTTTACACCGGGGAGCTGTTTTTT. Translating gives CASRKTGLYTGELFF. The chain has TRBV6-1 and TRBJ2-2, with D perhaps matching TRBD1 or TRBD2 (5 bases each). The V and J ends lost 6 bases and 3 bases respectively, with 14 bases between them. The CDR3 covers 15 residues. The germline gives CDR1 MNHNS, CDR2 SASEGT.